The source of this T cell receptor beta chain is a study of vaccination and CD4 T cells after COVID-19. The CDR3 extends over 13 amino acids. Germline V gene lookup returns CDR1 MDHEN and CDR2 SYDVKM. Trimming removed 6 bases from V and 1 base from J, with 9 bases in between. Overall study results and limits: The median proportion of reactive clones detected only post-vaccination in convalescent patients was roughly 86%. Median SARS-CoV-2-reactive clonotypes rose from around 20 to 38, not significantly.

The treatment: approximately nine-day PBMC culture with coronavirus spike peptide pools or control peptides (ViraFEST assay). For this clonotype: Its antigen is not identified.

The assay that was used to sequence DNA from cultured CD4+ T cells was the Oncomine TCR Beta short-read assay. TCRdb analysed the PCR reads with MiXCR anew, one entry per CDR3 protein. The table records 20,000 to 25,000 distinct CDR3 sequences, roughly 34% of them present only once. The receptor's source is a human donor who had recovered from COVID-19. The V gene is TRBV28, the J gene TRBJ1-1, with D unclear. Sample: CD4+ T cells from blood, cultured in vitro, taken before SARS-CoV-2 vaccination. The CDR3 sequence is CASRATGNTEAFF. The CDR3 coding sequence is TGTGCCAGCAGGGCGACTGGGAACACTGAAGCTTTCTTT. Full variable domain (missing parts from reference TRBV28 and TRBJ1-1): DVKVTQSSRYLVKRTGEKVFLECVQDMDHENMFWYRQDPGLGLRLIYFSYDVKMKEKGDIPEGYSVSREKKERFSLILESASTNQTSMYLCASRATGNTEAFFGQGTRLTVV.